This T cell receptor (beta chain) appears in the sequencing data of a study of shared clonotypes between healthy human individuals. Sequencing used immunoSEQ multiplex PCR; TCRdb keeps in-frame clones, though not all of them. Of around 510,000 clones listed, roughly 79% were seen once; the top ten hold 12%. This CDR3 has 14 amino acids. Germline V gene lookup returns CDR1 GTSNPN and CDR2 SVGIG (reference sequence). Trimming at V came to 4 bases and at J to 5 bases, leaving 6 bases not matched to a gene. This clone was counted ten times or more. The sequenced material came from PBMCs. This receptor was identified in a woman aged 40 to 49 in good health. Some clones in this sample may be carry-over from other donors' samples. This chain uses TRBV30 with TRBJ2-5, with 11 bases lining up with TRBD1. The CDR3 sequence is CAWTGQGALETQYF. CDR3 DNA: TGTGCCTGGACTGGACAGGGGGCTTTGGAGACCCAGTACTTC. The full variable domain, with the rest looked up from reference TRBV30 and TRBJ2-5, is SQTIHQWPATLVQPVGSPLSLECTVEGTSNPNLYWYRQAAGRGLQLLFYSVGIGQISSEVPQNLSASRPQDRQFILSSKKLLLSDSGFYLCAWTGQGALETQYFGPGTRLLVL.